This T cell receptor beta chain was identified in a study of Tregs in tolerant kidney transplant recipients (dated by TCRdb to between 2017 and 2020). Study-wide context: Before combined kidney and bone marrow transplantation, this study identified donor-specific regulatory T cells using TCRbeta sequencing and then followed those same cells after transplant.

Deletion took 3 bases off V and 4 bases off J, with a span of 12 bases between the germline ends. The germline V gene yields SGHVS for CDR1 and FQNEAQ for CDR2. The CDR3, from cysteine to phenylalanine, totals 14 residues. The DNA shown is the 42-base CDR3, in frame from base 1. Results the study describes overall, beyond this receptor: Biological reproducibility was not directly assessed, although technical replication error appeared to be minimal. Because only a small number of patients were included, the study had limitations, and the results will need to be validated in larger populations as well as under other immunosuppression protocols. The most biologically relevant and donor-specific TCRbeta repertoire appeared to be identified by expanding Tregs with activated donor B cells. For some patients, the PCR primers changed as time went on, which meant samples from those patients could not be compared with one another at the nucleotide level. Donor-specific Treg expansion was found to exceed global Treg expansion in tolerant patients, suggesting antigen-driven rather than nonspecific expansion.

For TCRbeta CDR3 sequencing, genomic DNA from the sorted cells was extracted using the QIAGEN DNeasy Blood and Tissue Kit. High-throughput TCRbeta CDR3 sequencing, which included PCR amplification with bias correction and internal controls, was done commercially through immunoSEQ. Processing in the source paper ran as follows. Unique productive TCRbeta sequences were defined by CDR3 nucleotide sequence where primers matched, and otherwise by CDR3 amino acid sequence together with Vbeta and Jbeta genes. Sorting error was corrected by removing sequences shared between sorted populations at a frequency ratio of 2:1 or less, and the remaining shared sequences were assigned to the higher population. A sequence was defined as donor-reactive if the sequence was expanded at least 5-fold in CFSE-low cells compared with unstimulated cells and had a frequency of at least 0.01% in CFSE-low cells. Repertoire divergence was quantified by Jensen-Shannon divergence calculated from the top 100 TCRbeta sequences ranked by frequency. For samples with multiple sequencing runs, sorting error was corrected in each run separately before the runs were combined. As stored in TCRdb, this immuneACCESS dataset retains in-frame rearrangements with V and J assigned. A fraction of the clones does not appear; measured against another copy, unresolved V genes explain less than half of the discrepancy, and the remainder lacks a known reason. V and J calls plus clone size are reproduced from that table; the DNA served to infer D and trimming. Here the sample has tens of thousands of clones; 93% occur a single time. Clones ranked in the top ten supply about 1.5% of the sample.

About this clone itself: Its antigen is not yet known. Qualities for individual bases were not recorded, and no much larger clone is one base off.

The transplants used related donors with nonmyeloablative bone marrow transplantation, and mixed chimerism in the human trials was transient. Unstimulated Tregs (CD4+CD25+CD127-), CD4+ non-Tregs (CD4+CD25-), CD4 and CD8 cells were FACS-sorted from thawed PBMCs. Patients were 4 combined kidney and bone marrow transplant recipients from the ITN036ST trial, and only these trial subjects had samples available. Healthy control blood was processed to PBMCs with a Ficoll density gradient and then cryopreserved, whereas patient PBMCs were collected both before and after transplant. This sample comprised CD4+ T cells from blood (PBMCs), obtained 12 months after the transplant. The TCR originated in a human patient who received a combined kidney and bone marrow transplant. Some T cells seen after a transplant may have their origin in the graft donor. The V and J genes are TRBV7-8 and TRBJ1-2; TRBD1 might be the D gene, on 5 matching bases. The CDR3 reads as follows: CASSLGHISYGYTF. The nucleotide sequence is given as TGTGCCAGCAGCTTGGGGCACATATCCTATGGCTACACCTTC.